The rows below give T cell receptor beta chains drawn from one sample of a study of cytomegalovirus exposure and HLA in healthy donors. The repertoire was sequenced with immunoSEQ multiplex PCR; TCRdb's copy has only in-frame clones and lacks some. The data show around 91,000 clones, around 80% seen once. Sequenced: PBMCs. These receptors came from a male donor in good health and CMV-seropositive. Both conserved end residues are part of each CDR3.

>TRBV28|17|TRBJ1-2
CASSIPTPGQGASGYTF
>TRBV19|16|TRBJ1-5
CASSPQGISINQPQHF
>TRBV11-2|11|TRBJ2-3
CASSPGRAQYF
>TRBV19|15|TRBJ1-1
CASSPTPGTPYEAFF
>TRBV21-1|14|TRBJ2-1
CASSLGLADNEQFF
>TRBV11-2|14|TRBJ2-2
CASSVYRDTGELFF
>TRBV4-2|15|TRBJ1-2
CASSQVSGGVDRYTF
>TRBV30|12|TRBJ2-7
CAWSGLLYEQYF
>TRBV6-1|14|TRBJ1-5
CASSVLAPNQPQHF
>TRBV25-1|11|TRBJ2-1
CATSGDNEQFF
>TRBV7-9|13|TRBJ1-4
CASRTGGVESLFF
>TRBV27|13|TRBJ2-7
CASSIQGAHEQYF
>TRBV6-1|13|TRBJ1-2
CASSEGQNYGYTF
>TRBV27|14|TRBJ2-1
CASKQGLAYNEQFF
>TRBV5-1|11|TRBJ2-3
CASSLRDTQYF
>TRBV7-3|13|TRBJ2-3
CASGHSLEETQYF
>TRBV5-3|12|TRBJ2-1
CARRFPGNEQFF
>TRBV6-5|15|TRBJ2-2
CASSPRRGNAGELFF
>TRBV7-2|17|TRBJ2-7
CASSPTSGHVKSYEQYF
>TRBV6-5|15|TRBJ2-5
CASAQLAGLEETQYF
>TRBV7-2|15|TRBJ2-3
CASSLVEGGTDTQYF
>TRBV18|17|TRBJ2-3
CASSVVPGTSVTDTQYF
>TRBV30|13|TRBJ2-1
CAWSWGSANEQFF
>TRBV6-5|14|TRBJ2-2
CASSDRGFAGELFF
>TRBV5-1|14|TRBJ2-7
CASSSTGTFYEQYF
>TRBV7-2|15|TRBJ2-7
CASSPPRTGRNEQYF
>TRBV6-5|15|TRBJ1-2
CASSSQGQGAYGYTF
>TRBV5-6|14|TRBJ1-2
CASSLERSNYGYTF
>TRBV28|14|TRBJ1-4
CASSSGQSNEKLFF
>TRBV6-5|15|TRBJ2-7
CASSSLDRARVEQYF
>TRBV28|13|TRBJ2-5
CASSEALLETQYF
>TRBV2|16|TRBJ2-1
CASRLARGAGYNEQFF
>TRBV7-2|15|TRBJ1-4
CASSLVARSEEKLFF
>TRBV18|14|TRBJ1-1
CASSPPVQGTEAFF
>TRBV6-5|14|TRBJ2-1
CASRPGLGNNEQFF
>TRBV5-1|18|TRBJ2-3
CASSRSSSGRAGTDTQYF
>TRBV2|15|TRBJ2-2
CASSPPGLRAGELFF
>TRBV4-2|15|TRBJ1-1
CASSPPGQGRTEAFF
>TRBV30|14|TRBJ1-5
CAWSTGGAGQPQHF
>TRBV6-5|15|TRBJ2-3
CASRGPGQVPDTQYF
>TRBV15|15|TRBJ2-5
CATRLGGLIGETQYF
>TRBV28|14|TRBJ1-2
CASSVVNRNYGYTF
>TRBV27|13|TRBJ2-1
CASSSQEYNEQFF
>TRBV11-2|16|TRBJ2-7
CASRGLQGRGLYEQYF
>TRBV6-5|14|TRBJ2-2
CASSQRRGAGELFF
>TRBV7-8|16|TRBJ1-5
CASSLDEQGYNQPQHF
>TRBV5-1|15|TRBJ1-1
CASSWGLRGTTEAFF
>TRBV11-2|14|TRBJ2-5
CASSGTGGVETQYF
>TRBV19|14|TRBJ2-4
CASTGPLAKNIQYF
>TRBV19|15|TRBJ1-4
CASSTRTVTNEKLFF
>TRBV2|13|TRBJ1-1
CASSFDRGTEAFF
>TRBV28|17|TRBJ1-5
CASSQQGTRGGNQPQHF
>TRBV19|13|TRBJ1-6
CASCSGGNSPLHF
>TRBV5-1|16|TRBJ2-7
CASSAETDRPPYEQYF
>TRBV15|13|TRBJ2-4
CATRGGVGNIQYF
>TRBV5-1|15|TRBJ1-5
CASSLDSYSNQPQHF